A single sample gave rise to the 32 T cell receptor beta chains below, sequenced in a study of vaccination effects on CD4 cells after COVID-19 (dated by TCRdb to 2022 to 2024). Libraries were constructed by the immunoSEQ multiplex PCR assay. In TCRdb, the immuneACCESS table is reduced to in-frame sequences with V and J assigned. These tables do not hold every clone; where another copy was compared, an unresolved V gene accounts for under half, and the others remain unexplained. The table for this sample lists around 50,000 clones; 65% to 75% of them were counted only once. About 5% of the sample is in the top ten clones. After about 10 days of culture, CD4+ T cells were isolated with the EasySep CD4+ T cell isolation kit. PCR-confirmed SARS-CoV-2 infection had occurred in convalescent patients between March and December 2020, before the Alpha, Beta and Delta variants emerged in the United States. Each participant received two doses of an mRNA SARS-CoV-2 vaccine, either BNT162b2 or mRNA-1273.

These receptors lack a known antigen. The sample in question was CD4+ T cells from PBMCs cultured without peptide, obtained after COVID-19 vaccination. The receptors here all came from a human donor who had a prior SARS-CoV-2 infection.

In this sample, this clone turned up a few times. The CDR3 sequence is CASSLVGRDVTEAFF. In DNA, the CDR3 is TGTGCCAGCAGCTTAGTGGGCAGGGATGTGACTGAAGCTTTCTTT. This sequence joins TRBV7-9 and TRBJ1-1; D is possibly TRBD1 (5 bases). Germline V gene data show CDR1 as SEHNR and CDR2 as FQNEAQ (reference sequence). The V gene lost 1 base and the J gene lost 5 bases, with 14 bases spanning the gap. The CDR3 is made up of 15 amino acids. Full variable domain (remainder filled in from reference TRBV7-9 and TRBJ1-1): DTGVSQNPRHKITKRGQNVTFRCDPISEHNRLYWYRQTLGQGPEFLTYFQNEAQLEKSRLLSDRFSAERPKGSFSTLEIQRTEQGDSAMYLCASSLVGRDVTEAFFGQGTRLTVV.

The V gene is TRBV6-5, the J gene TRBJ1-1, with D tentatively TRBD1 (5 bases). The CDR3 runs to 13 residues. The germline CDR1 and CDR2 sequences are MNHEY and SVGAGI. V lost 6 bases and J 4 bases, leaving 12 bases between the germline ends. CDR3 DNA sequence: TGTGCCAGCAGCCGACAGACTCGCACTGAAGCTTTCTTT. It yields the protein CASSRQTRTEAFF.

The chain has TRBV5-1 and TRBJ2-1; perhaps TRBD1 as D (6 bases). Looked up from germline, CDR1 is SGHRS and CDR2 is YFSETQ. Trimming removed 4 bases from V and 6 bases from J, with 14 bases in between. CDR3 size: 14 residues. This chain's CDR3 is CASSAGDMGNEQFF. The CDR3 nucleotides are TGCGCCAGCAGCGCAGGGGATATGGGCAATGAGCAGTTCTTC.

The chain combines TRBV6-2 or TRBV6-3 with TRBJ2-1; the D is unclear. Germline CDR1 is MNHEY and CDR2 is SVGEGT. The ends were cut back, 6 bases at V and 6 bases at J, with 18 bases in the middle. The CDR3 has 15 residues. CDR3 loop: CASSSIRGTLNEQFF. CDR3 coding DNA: TGTGCCAGCAGCTCCATCCGCGGAACTCTCAATGAGCAGTTCTTC.

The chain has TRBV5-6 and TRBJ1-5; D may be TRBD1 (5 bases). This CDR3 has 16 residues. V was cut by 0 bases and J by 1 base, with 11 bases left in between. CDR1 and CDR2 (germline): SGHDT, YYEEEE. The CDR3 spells CASSLAGGQSNQPQHF. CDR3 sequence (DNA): TGTGCCAGCAGCTTGGCCGGGGGTCAAAGCAATCAGCCCCAGCATTTT.

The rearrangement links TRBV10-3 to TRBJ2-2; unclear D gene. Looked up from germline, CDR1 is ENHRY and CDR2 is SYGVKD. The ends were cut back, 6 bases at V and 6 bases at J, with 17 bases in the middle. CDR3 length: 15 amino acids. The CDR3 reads CAISPLERRAGELFF. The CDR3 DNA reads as TGTGCCATCAGCCCCCTCGAACGTAGGGCCGGGGAGCTGTTTTTT.

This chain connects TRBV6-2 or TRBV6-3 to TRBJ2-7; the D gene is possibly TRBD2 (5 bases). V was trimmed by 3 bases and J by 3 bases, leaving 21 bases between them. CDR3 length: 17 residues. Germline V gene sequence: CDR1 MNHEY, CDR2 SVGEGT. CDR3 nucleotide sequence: TGTGCCAGCAGTTATCGCCCAGGACTCCGTATTAACTACGAGCAGTACTTC. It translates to CASSYRPGLRINYEQYF.

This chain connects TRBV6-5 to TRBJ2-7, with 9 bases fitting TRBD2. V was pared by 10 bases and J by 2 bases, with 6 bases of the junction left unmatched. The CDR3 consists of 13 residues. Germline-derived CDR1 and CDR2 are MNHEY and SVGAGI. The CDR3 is CATRTSETYEQYF. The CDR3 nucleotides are TGTGCCACCAGGACTAGCGAGACCTACGAGCAGTACTTC.

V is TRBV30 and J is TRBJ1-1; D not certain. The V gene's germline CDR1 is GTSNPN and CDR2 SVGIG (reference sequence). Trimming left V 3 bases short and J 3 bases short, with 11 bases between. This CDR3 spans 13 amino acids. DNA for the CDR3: TGTGCCTGGAGGGGTATCACAGACACTGAAGCTTTCTTT. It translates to CAWRGITDTEAFF.

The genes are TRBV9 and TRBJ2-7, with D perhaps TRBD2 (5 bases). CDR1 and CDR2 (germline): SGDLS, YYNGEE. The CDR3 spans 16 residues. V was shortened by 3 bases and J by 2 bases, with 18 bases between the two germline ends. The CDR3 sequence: CASSASDPSLPYEQYF. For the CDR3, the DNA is TGTGCCAGCAGCGCGTCGGACCCTAGCCTACCCTACGAGCAGTACTTC. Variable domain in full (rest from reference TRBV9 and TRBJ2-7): DSGVTQTPKHLITATGQRVTLRCSPRSGDLSVYWYQQSLDQGLQFLIQYYNGEERAKGNILERFSAQQFPDLHSELNLSSLELGDSALYFCASSASDPSLPYEQYFGPGTRLTVT.

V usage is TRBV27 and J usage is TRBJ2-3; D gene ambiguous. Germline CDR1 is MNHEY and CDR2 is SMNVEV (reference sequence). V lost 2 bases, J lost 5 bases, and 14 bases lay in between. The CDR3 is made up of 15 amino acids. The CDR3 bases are TGTGCCAGCAGTTTAGGGGTGGGCCCGAGAGATACGCAGTATTTT. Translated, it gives CASSLGVGPRDTQYF.

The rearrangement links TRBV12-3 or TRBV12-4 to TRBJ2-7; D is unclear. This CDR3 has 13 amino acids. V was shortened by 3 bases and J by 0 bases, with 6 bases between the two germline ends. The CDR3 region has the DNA TGTGCCAGCAGTTTTCGGAGCTCCTACGAGCAGTACTTC. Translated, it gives CASSFRSSYEQYF.

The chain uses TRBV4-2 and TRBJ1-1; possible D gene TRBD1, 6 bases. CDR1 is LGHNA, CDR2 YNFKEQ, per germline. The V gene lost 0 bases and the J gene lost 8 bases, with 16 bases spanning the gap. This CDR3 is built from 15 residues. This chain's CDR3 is CASSQDRGTQGEAFF. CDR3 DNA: TGTGCCAGCAGCCAAGACCGAGGGACACAGGGAGAAGCTTTCTTT.

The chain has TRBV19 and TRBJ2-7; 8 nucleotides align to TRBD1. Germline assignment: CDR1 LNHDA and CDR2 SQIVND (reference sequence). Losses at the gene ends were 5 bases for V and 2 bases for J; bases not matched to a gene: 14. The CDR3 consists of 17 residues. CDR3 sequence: CASSPGQGWSFPYEQYF. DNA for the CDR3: TGTGCCAGTAGTCCCGGACAGGGATGGAGCTTTCCCTACGAGCAGTACTTC.

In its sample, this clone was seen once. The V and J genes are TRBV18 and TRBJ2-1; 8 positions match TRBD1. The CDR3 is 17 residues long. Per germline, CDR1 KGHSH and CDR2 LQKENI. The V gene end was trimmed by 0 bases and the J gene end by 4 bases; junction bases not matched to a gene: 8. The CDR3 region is CASSPPLVQGVYNEQFF. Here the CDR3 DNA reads TGTGCCAGCTCACCACCTTTGGTACAGGGGGTTTACAATGAGCAGTTCTTC.

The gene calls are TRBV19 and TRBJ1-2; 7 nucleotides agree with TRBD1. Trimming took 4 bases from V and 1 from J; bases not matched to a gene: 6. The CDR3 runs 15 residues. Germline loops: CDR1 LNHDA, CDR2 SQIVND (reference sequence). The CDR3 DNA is TGTGCCAGTAGTAGGGGACAGTCGAGTAACTATGGCTACACCTTC. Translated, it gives CASSRGQSSNYGYTF.

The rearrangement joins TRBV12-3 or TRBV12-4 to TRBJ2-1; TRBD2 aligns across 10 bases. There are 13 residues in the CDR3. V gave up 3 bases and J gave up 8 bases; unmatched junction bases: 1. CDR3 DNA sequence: TGTGCCAGCAGTTTTCTAGCGGGAGATGAGCAGTTCTTC. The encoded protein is CASSFLAGDEQFF.

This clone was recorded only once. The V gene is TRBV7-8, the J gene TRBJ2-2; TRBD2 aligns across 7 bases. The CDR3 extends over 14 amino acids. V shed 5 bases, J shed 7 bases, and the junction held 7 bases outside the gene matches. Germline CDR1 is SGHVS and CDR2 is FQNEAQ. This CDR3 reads CASSPRELDGELFF. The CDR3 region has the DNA TGTGCCAGCAGCCCGCGGGAGCTCGACGGGGAGCTGTTTTTT.

The DNA for the CDR3 is TGTGCCAGCAGCCAACGACTAGCAAGCCCTTCTAGCACAGATACGCAGTATTTT. This translates into CASSQRLASPSSTDTQYF. The V call is TRBV7-6, the J call TRBJ2-3, with TRBD2 matching 7 bases. Trimming at V came to 5 bases and at J to 0 bases, leaving 14 bases not matched to a gene. Germline CDR1 reads SGHVS; CDR2 reads FNYEAQ. The CDR3 totals 18 residues.

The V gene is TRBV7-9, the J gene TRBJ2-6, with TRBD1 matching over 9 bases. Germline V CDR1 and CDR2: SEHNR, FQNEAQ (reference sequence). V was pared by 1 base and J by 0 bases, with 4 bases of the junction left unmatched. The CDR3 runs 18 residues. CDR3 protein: CASSLGDRAHSGANVLTF. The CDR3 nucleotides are TGTGCCAGCAGCTTAGGGGACAGGGCCCACTCTGGGGCCAACGTCCTGACTTTC.

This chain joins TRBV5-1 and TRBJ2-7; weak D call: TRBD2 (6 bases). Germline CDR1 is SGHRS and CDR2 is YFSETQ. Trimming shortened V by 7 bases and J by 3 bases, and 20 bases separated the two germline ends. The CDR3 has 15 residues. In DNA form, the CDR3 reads TGCGCCAGCTGCCTGGGACTCCTGGAGAACTACGAGCAGTACTTC. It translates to CASCLGLLENYEQYF. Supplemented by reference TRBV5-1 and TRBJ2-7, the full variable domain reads KAGVTQTPRYLIKTRGQQVTLSCSPISGHRSVSWYQQTPGQGLQFLFEYFSETQRNKGNFPGRFSGRQFSNSRSEMNVSTLELGDSALYLCASCLGLLENYEQYFGPGTRLTVT.

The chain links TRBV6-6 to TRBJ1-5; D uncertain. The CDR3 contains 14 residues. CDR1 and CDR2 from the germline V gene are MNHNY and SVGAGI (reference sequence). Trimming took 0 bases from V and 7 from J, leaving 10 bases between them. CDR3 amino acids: CASSYSGLYQPQHF. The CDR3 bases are TGTGCCAGCAGTTACTCAGGACTCTACCAGCCCCAGCATTTT.

CDR3 bases: TGTGCCAGCAGCTTAGCTATCGCTAGCGGGAGGGCTTTGGGCTACGAGCAGTACTTC. Translation: CASSLAIASGRALGYEQYF. V is TRBV7-8 and J is TRBJ2-7; 12 bases are a match to TRBD2. Germline CDR1 reads SGHVS; CDR2 reads FQNEAQ. The ends lost 0 bases at V and 3 bases at J; junction bases unmatched: 12. The CDR3 covers 19 residues.

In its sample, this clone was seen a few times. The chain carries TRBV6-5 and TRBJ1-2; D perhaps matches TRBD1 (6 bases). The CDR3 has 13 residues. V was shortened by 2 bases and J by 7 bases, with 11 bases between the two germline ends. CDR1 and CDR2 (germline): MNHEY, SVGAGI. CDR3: CASSYVSGAGYTF. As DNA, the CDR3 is TGTGCCAGCAGTTACGTCTCAGGGGCTGGCTACACCTTC.

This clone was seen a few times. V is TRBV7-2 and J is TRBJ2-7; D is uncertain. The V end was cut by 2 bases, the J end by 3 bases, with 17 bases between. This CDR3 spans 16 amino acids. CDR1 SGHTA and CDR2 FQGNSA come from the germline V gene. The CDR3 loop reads CASSLRSEFVGYEQYF. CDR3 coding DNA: TGTGCCAGCAGCTTAAGGTCAGAGTTCGTAGGCTACGAGCAGTACTTC. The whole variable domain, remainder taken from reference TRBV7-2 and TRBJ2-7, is GAGVSQSPSNKVTEKGKDVELRCDPISGHTALYWYRQSLGQGLEFLIYFQGNSAPDKSGLPSDRFSAERTGGSVSTLTIQRTQQEDSAVYLCASSLRSEFVGYEQYFGPGTRLTVT.

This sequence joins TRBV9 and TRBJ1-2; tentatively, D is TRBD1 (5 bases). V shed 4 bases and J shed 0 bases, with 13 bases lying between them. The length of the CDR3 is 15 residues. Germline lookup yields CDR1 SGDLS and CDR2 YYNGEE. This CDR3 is CASSLQGLANYGYTF. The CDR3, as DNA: TGTGCCAGCAGCCTTCAGGGCCTAGCTAACTATGGCTACACCTTC.

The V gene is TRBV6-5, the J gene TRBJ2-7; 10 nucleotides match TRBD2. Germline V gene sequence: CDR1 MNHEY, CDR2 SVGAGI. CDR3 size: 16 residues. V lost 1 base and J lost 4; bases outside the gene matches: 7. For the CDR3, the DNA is TGTGCCAGCAGTTACTATGCCGGGACTAGCGTTTACGAGCAGTACTTC. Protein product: CASSYYAGTSVYEQYF.

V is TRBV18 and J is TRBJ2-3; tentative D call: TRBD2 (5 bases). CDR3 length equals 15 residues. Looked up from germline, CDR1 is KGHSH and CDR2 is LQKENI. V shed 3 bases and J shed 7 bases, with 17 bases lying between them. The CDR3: CASSPGLTDGHTQYF. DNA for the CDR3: TGTGCCAGCTCACCTGGACTCACCGACGGACATACGCAGTATTTT.

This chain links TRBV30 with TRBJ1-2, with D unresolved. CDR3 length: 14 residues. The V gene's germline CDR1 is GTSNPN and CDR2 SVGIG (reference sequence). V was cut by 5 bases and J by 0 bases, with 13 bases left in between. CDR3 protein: CAWENRASNYGYTF. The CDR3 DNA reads TGTGCCTGGGAAAATAGAGCTTCTAACTATGGCTACACCTTC.

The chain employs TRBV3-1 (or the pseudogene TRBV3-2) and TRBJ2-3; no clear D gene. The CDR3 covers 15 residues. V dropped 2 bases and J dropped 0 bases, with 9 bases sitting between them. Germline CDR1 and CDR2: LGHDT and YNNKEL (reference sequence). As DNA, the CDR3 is TGTGCCAGCAGCCAAACGACGCTTAGCACAGATACGCAGTATTTT. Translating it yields CASSQTTLSTDTQYF.

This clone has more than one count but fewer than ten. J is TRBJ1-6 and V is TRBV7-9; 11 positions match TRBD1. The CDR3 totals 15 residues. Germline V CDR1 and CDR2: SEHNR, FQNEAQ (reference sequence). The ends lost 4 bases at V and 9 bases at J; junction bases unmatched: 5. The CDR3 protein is CASSSRTGGSSPLHF. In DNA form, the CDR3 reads TGTGCCAGCAGCTCCCGGACAGGGGGCTCTTCACCCCTCCACTTT. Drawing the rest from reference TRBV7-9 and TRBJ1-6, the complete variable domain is DTGVSQNPRHKITKRGQNVTFRCDPISEHNRLYWYRQTLGQGPEFLTYFQNEAQLEKSRLLSDRFSAERPKGSFSTLEIQRTEQGDSAMYLCASSSRTGGSSPLHFGNGTRLTVT.

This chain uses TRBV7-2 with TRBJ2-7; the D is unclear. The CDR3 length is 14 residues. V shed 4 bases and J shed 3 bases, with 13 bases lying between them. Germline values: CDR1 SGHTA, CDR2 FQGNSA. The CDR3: CASSSGPLGYEQYF. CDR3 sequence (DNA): TGTGCCAGCAGCTCCGGGCCCCTTGGCTACGAGCAGTACTTC. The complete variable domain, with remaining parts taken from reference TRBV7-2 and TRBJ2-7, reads GAGVSQSPSNKVTEKGKDVELRCDPISGHTALYWYRQSLGQGLEFLIYFQGNSAPDKSGLPSDRFSAERTGGSVSTLTIQRTQQEDSAVYLCASSSGPLGYEQYFGPGTRLTVT.